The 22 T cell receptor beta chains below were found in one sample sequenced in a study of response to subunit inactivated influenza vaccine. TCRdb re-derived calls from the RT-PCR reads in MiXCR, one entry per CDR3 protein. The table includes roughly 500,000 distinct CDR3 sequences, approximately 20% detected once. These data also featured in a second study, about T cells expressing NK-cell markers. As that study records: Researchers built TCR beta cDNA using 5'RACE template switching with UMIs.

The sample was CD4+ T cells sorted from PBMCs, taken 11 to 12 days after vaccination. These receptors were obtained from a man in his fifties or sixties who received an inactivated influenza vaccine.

CDR3 region: CASSLVAGATNEKLFF. CDR3 nucleotides: TGTGCCAGCAGCTTAGTGGCAGGCGCAACTAATGAAAAACTGTTTTTT. This sequence joins TRBV7-6 and TRBJ1-4; no clear D. The length of the CDR3 is 16 residues. CDR1 and CDR2 from the germline V gene are SGHVS and FNYEAQ. V shed 1 base and J shed 0 bases, with 9 bases lying between them.

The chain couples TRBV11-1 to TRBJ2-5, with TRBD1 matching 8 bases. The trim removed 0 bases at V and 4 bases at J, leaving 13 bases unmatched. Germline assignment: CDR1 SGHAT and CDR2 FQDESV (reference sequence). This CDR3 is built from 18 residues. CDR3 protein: CASSLAEFGRGRRETQYF. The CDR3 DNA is TGTGCCAGCAGCTTAGCGGAATTCGGCAGGGGGCGGCGAGAGACCCAGTACTTC.

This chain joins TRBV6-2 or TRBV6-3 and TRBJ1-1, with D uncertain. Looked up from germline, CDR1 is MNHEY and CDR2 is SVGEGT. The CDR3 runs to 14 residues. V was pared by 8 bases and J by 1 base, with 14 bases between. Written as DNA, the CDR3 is TGTGCCAGCCTTAAGCGACCAGAGAACACTGAAGCTTTCTTT. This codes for CASLKRPENTEAFF.

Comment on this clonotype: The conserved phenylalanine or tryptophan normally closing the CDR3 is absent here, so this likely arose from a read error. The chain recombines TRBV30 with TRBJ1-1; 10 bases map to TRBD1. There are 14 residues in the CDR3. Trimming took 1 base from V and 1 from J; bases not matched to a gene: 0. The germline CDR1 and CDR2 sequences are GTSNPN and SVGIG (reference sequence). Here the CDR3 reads CAWSGTGGNTEAFV. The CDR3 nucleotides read TGTGCCTGGAGTGGGACAGGGGGGAACACTGAAGCTTTCGTT.

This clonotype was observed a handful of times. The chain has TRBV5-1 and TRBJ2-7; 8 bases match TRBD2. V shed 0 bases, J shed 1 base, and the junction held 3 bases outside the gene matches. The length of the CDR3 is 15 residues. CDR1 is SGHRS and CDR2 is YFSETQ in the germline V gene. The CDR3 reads CASSLAQRGSYEQYF. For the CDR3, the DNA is TGCGCCAGCAGCTTGGCCCAGCGGGGGTCCTACGAGCAGTACTTC.

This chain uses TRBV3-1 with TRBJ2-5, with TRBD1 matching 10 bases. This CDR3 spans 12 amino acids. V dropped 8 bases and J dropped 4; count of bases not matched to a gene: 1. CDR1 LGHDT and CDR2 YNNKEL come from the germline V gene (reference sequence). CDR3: CASRTGGETQYF. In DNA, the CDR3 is TGTGCCAGCCGGACAGGGGGAGAGACCCAGTACTTC.

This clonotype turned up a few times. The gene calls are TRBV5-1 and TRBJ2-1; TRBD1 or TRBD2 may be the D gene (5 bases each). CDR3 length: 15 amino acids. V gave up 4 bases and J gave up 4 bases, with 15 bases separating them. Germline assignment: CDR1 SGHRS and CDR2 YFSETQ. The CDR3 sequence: CASSLGTGLYNEQFF. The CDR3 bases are TGCGCCAGCAGCCTGGGGACCGGACTGTACAATGAGCAGTTCTTC.

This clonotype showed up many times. The CDR3 DNA sequence: TGTGCCAGCAGCCGACCGGGGCAGGAGGCTTTCTTT. Translated, it gives CASSRPGQEAFF. This rearrangement joins TRBV7-3 to TRBJ1-1; possibly TRBD1 for D (5 bases). The V end was cut by 5 bases, the J end by 11 bases, with 15 bases between. Germline V CDR1 and CDR2: SGHTA, FQGTGA. The CDR3 runs 12 residues.

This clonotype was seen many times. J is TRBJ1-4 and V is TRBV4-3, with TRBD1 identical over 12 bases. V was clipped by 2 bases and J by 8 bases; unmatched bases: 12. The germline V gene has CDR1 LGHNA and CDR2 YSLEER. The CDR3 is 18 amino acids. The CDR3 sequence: CASSQQGQGAPRGEKLFF. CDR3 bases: TGCGCCAGCAGCCAACAGGGACAGGGGGCGCCCCGAGGGGAAAAACTGTTTTTT.

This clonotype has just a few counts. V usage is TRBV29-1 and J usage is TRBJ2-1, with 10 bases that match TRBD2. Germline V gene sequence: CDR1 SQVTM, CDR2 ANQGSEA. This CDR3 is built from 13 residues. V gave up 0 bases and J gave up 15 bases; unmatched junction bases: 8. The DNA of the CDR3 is TGCAGCGTTGAAGATTGGGCTAGCGGGAGACCGTTCTTC. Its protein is CSVEDWASGRPFF.

CDR3: CASSALRAENIQYF. CDR3 DNA sequence: TGTGCCAGCAGCGCCTTGAGGGCGGAAAACATTCAGTACTTC. This chain links TRBV11-2 with TRBJ2-4; tentative D call: TRBD2 (5 bases). This CDR3 has 14 residues. V lost 5 bases to trimming and J lost 5 bases, with 13 bases between them. Germline V gene data show CDR1 as SGHAT and CDR2 as FQNNGV.

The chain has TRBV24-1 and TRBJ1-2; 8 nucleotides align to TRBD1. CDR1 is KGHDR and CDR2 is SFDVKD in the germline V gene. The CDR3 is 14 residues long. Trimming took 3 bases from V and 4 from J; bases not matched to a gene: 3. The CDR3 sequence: CATSDRTGIYGYTF. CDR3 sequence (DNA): TGTGCCACCAGTGATAGGACAGGGATCTATGGCTACACCTTC.

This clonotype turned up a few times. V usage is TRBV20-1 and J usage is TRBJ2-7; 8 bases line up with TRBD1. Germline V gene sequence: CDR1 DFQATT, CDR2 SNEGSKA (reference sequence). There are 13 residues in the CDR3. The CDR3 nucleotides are TGCAGCCATAGGACAGGGAGCTCCTACGAGCAGTACTTC. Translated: CSHRTGSSYEQYF.

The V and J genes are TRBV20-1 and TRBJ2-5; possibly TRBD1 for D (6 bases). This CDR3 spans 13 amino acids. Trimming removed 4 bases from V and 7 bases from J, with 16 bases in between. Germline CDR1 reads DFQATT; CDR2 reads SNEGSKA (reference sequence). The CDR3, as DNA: TGCAGTGCTACTACCACAGGGATTGTGACCCAGTACTTC. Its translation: CSATTTGIVTQYF.

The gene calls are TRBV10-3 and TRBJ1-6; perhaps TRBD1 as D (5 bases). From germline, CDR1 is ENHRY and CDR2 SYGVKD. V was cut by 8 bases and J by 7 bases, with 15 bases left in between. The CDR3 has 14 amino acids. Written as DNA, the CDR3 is TGTGCCATCTGCGGGACGGGAGGGAATTCACCCCTCCACTTT. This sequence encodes CAICGTGGNSPLHF.

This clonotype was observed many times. The CDR3 here is CATSPGQPYYGYTF. The CDR3 DNA follows: TGTGCCACCTCCCCGGGACAGCCTTACTATGGCTACACCTTC. V is TRBV15 and J is TRBJ1-2; TRBD1 matches at 7 bases. Germline V gene lookup returns CDR1 LNHNV and CDR2 YYDKDF (reference sequence). The CDR3 is 14 residues long. The V gene end was trimmed by 8 bases and the J gene end by 3 bases; junction bases not matched to a gene: 9.

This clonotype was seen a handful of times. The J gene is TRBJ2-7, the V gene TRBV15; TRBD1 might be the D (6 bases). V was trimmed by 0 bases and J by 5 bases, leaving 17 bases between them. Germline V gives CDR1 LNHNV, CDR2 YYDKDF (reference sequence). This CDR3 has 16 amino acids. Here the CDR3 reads CATSRDLYRVGDEQYF. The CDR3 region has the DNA TGTGCCACCAGCAGAGATCTTTACAGGGTGGGCGACGAGCAGTACTTC.

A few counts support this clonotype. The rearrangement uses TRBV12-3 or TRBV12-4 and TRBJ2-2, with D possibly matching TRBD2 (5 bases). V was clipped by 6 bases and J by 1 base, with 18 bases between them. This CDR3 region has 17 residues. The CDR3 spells CASSGLPGPLNTGELFF. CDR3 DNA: TGTGCCAGCAGCGGACTCCCCGGCCCCTTGAACACCGGGGAGCTGTTTTTT.

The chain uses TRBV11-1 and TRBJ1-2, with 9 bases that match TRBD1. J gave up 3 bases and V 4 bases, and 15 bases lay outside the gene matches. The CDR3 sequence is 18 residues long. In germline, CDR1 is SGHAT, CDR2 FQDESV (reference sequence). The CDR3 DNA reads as TGTGCCAGCAGCTCTACAACCGGGACAGGGAATACCCACTATGGCTACACCTTC. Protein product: CASSSTTGTGNTHYGYTF.

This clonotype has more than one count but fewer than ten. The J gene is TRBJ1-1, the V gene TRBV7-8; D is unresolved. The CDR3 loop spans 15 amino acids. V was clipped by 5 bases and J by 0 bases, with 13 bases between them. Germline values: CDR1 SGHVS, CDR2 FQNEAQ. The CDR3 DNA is TGTGCCAGCAGCCCTCGTCGGGTATTGAACACTGAAGCTTTCTTT. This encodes CASSPRRVLNTEAFF.

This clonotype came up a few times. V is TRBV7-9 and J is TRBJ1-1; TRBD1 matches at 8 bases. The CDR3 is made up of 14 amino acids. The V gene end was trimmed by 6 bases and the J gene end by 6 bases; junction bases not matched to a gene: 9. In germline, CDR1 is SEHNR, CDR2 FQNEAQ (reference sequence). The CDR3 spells CASSFSDRGAEAFF. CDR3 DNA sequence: TGTGCCAGCAGTTTTAGCGACAGGGGCGCTGAAGCTTTCTTT.

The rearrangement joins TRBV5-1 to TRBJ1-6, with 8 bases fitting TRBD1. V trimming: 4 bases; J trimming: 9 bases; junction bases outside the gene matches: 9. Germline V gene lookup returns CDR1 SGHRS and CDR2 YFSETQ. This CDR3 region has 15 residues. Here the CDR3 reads CASSRPDRGPSPLHF. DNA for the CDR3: TGCGCCAGCAGCCGCCCTGACAGGGGCCCTTCACCCCTCCACTTT.